This T cell receptor (beta chain) was identified during a study of beta chain features in type 1 diabetes. About the study: Cells sorted and examined across all samples totaled almost 110 million.

The study's findings and limits: In all four CD4+ subsets, TCRB CDR3 length was significantly, moderately reduced in type 1 diabetes. Any role of HLA type in TCRB rearrangement remained unresolved here.

Expressed TCRB transcripts got sequenced, as all isolated RNA was reverse transcribed. Sequencing used immunoSEQ multiplex PCR; TCRdb keeps in-frame clones, though not all of them. The sample yields approximately 41,000 clones, approximately 61% seen once. This CDR3 comprises 15 residues. Germline trimming cut 4 bases from V and 7 bases from J; bases unmatched to any gene: 9. CDR1 MNHEY and CDR2 SVGAGI come from the germline V gene. As regards this clone: The antigen remains unidentified.

The chain is built from TRBV6-5 and TRBJ2-1; 8 bases line up with TRBD2. The clonotype comes from a man aged 30-40 years with type 1 diabetes. Some clones in this sample may be carry-over from other donors' samples. Sequencing was performed on Tregs from blood. In nucleotides, the CDR3 is TGTGCCAGCAGTTCCCCGGCGGGGGGCCAGAATGAGCAGTTCTTC. This gives the protein CASSSPAGGQNEQFF.